This T cell receptor beta chain stems from a study of glioma-infiltrating T cells after dendritic cell vaccination. This CDR3 region has 15 residues. CDR1 and CDR2 from the germline V gene are SGHRS and YFSETQ. Time point described: after dendritic cell vaccination, including at tumor progression/relapse. Profiled with immunoSEQ multiplex PCR; TCRdb holds only in-frame clones, not every one. The sample contains roughly 80,000 clones, 80% to 90% of which appear only once. Source: blood, taken after dendritic cell vaccination. This receptor was obtained from a human donor with glioblastoma. This rearrangement joins TRBV5-1 to TRBJ2-5, with D maybe TRBD2 (5 bases). The tail of the sequence fits TRBJ2-7 better, so the J call may be wrong. In nucleotides, the CDR3 is TGCGCCAGCAGCCTCCGGGGTACCCCCTCCTACGAGCAGTACTTC. Protein: CASSLRGTPSYEQYF.